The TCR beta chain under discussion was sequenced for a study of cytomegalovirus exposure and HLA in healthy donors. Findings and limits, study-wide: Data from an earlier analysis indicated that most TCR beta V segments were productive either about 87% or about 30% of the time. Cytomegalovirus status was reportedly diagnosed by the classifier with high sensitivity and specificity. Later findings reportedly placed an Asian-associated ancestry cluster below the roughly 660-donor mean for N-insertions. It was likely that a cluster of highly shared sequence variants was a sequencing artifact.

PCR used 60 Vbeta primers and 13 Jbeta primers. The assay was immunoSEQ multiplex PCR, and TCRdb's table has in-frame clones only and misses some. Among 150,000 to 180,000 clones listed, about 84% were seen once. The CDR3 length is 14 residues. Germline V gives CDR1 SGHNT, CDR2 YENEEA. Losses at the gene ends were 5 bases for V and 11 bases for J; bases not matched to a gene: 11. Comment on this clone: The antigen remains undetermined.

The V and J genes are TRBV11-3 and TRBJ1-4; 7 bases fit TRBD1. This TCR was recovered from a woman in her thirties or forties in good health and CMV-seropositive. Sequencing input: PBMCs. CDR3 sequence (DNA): TGTGCCAGCAGCACGGGACAGCCCAAGGGGAAACTGTTTTTT. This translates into CASSTGQPKGKLFF. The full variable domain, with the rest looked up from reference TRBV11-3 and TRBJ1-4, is EAGVVQSPRYKIIEKKQPVAFWCNPISGHNTLYWYLQNLGQGPELLIRYENEEAVDDSQLPKDRFSAERLKGVDSTLKIQPAELGDSAVYLCASSTGQPKGKLFFGSGTQLSVL.